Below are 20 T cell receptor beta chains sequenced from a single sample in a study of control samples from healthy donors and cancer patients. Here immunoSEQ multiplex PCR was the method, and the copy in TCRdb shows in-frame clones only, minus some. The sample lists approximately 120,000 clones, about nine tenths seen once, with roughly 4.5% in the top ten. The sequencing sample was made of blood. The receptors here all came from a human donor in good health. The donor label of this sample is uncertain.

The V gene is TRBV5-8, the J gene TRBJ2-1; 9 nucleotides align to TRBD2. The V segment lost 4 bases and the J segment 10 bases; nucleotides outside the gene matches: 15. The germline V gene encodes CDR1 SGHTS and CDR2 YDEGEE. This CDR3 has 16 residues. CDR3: CASSRQLAGWRREQFF. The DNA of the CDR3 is TGTGCCAGCAGCCGACAACTAGCGGGCTGGAGGAGGGAGCAGTTCTTC.

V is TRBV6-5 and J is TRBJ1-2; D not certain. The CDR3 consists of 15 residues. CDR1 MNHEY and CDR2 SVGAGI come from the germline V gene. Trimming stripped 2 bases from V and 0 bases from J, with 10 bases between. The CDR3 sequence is CASSYQNEANYGYTF. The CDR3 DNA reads TGTGCCAGCAGTTACCAAAATGAAGCTAACTATGGCTACACCTTC.

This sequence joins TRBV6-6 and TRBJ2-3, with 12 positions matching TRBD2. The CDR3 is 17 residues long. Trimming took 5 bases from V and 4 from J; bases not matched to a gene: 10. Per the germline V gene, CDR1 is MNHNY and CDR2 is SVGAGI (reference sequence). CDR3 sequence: CASSPNLAGGRADTQYF. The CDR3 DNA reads TGTGCCAGCAGTCCCAACCTAGCGGGGGGGCGGGCAGATACGCAGTATTTT.

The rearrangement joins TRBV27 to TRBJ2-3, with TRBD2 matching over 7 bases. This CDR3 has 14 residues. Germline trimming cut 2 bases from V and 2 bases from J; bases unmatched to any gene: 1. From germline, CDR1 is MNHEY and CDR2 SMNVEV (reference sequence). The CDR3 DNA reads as TGTGCCAGCAGTTTAGGGGGGGACACAGATACGCAGTATTTT. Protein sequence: CASSLGGDTDTQYF.

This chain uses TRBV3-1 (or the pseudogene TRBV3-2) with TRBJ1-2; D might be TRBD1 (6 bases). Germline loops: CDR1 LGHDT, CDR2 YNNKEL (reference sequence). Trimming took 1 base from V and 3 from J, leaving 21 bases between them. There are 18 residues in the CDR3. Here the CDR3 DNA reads TGTGCCAGCAGCCAAGCCAGAGGGGGGCTGGGGATGGACTATGGCTACACCTTC. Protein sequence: CASSQARGGLGMDYGYTF.

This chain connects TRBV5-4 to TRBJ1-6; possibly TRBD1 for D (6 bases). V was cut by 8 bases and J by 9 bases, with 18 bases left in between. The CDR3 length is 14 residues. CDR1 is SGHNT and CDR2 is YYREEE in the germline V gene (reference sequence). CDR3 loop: CARQRYRASSPLHF. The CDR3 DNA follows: TGTGCCAGGCAAAGGTACAGGGCGAGTTCACCCCTCCACTTT.

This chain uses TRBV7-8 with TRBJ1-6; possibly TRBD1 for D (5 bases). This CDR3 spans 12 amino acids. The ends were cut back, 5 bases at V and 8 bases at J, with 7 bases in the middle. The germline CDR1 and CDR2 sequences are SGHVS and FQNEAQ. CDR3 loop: CASSTGDSPLHF. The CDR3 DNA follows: TGTGCCAGCAGCACGGGGGATTCACCCCTCCACTTT. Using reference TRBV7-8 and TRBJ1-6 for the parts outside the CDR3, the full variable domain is GAGVSQSPRYKVAKRGQDVALRCDPISGHVSLFWYQQALGQGPEFLTYFQNEAQLDKSGLPSDRFFAERPEGSVSTLKIQRTQQEDSAVYLCASSTGDSPLHFGNGTRLTVT.

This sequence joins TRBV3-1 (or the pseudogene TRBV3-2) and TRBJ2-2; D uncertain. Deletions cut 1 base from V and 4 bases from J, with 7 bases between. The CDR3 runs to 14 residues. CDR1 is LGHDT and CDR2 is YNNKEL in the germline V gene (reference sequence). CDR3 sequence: CASSQVSSTGELFF. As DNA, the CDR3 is TGTGCCAGCAGCCAAGTTAGTTCCACCGGGGAGCTGTTTTTT.

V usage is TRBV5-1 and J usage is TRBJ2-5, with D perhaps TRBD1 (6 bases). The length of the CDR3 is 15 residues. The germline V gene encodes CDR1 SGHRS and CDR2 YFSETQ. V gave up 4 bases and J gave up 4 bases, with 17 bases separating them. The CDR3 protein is CASSAVQGWGETQYF. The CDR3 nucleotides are TGCGCCAGCAGCGCAGTACAGGGTTGGGGAGAGACCCAGTACTTC. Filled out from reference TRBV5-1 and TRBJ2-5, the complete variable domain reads KAGVTQTPRYLIKTRGQQVTLSCSPISGHRSVSWYQQTPGQGLQFLFEYFSETQRNKGNFPGRFSGRQFSNSRSEMNVSTLELGDSALYLCASSAVQGWGETQYFGPGTRLLVL.

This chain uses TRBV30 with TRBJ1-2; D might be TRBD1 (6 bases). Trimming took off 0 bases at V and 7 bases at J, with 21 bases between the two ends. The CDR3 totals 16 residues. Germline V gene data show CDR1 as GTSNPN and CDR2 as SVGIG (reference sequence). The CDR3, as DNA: TGTGCCTGGAGTGTAGGGTTCGGGAAACAAGGGGGTGGCTACACCTTC. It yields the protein CAWSVGFGKQGGGYTF.

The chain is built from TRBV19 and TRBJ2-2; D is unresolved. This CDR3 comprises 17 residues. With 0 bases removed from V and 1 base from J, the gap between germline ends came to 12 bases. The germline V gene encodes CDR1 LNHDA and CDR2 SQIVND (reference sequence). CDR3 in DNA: TGTGCCAGTAGTATAGATCTGCCACGGTTGAACACCGGGGAGCTGTTTTTT. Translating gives CASSIDLPRLNTGELFF.

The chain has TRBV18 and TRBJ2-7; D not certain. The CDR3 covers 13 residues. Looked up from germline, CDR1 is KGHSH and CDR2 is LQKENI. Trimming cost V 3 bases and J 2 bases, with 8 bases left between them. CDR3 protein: CASSPGPAYEQYF. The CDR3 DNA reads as TGTGCCAGCTCACCCGGGCCGGCCTACGAGCAGTACTTC.

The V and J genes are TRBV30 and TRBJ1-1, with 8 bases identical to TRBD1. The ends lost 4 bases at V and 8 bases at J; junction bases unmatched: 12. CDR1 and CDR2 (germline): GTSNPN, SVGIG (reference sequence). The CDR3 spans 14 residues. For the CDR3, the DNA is TGTGCCTGGAACCAAGGACAGGGCAGTTCGGAAGCTTTCTTT. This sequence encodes CAWNQGQGSSEAFF.

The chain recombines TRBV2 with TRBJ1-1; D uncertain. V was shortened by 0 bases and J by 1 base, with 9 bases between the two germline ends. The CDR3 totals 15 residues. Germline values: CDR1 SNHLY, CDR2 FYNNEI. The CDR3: CASSEALQRNTEAFF. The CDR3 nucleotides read TGTGCCAGCAGTGAAGCGCTTCAGAGGAACACTGAAGCTTTCTTT.

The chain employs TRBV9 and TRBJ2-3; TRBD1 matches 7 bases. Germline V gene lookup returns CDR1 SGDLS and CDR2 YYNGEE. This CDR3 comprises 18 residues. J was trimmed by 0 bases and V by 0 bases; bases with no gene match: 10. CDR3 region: CASSVDQGVQTSTDTQYF. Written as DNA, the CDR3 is TGTGCCAGCAGCGTAGATCAGGGGGTCCAAACCAGCACAGATACGCAGTATTTT. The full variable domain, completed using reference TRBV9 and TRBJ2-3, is DSGVTQTPKHLITATGQRVTLRCSPRSGDLSVYWYQQSLDQGLQFLIQYYNGEERAKGNILERFSAQQFPDLHSELNLSSLELGDSALYFCASSVDQGVQTSTDTQYFGPGTRLTVL.

Here the CDR3 DNA reads TGTGCCAGCAGCCCCTCCGGGACAGGGGAGGAAAAACTGTTTTTT. Its protein is CASSPSGTGEEKLFF. The rearrangement uses TRBV6-5 and TRBJ1-4; TRBD1 agrees at 10 bases. Germline CDR1 and CDR2: MNHEY and SVGAGI. This CDR3 is built from 15 residues. V trimming: 6 bases; J trimming: 8 bases; junction bases outside the gene matches: 9.

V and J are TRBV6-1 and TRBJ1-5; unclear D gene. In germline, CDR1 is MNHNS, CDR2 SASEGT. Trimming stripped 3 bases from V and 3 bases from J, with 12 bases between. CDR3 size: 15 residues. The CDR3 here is CASSDRARYNQPQHF. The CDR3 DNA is TGTGCCAGCAGTGACCGGGCACGTTACAATCAGCCCCAGCATTTT.

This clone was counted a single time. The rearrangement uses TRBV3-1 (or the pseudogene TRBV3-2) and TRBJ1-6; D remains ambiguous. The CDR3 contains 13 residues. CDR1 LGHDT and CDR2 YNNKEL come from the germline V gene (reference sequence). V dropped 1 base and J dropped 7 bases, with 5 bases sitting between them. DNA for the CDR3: TGTGCCAGCAGCCAAGTTGGGAATTCACCCCTCCACTTT. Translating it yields CASSQVGNSPLHF.

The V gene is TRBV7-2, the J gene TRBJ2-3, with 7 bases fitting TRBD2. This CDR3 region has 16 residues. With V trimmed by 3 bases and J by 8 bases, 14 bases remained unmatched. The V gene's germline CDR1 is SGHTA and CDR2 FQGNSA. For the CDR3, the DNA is TGTGCCAGCAGCTTGGGGGGGAAAGCGGGGTTTGGTACGCAGTATTTT. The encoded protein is CASSLGGKAGFGTQYF.

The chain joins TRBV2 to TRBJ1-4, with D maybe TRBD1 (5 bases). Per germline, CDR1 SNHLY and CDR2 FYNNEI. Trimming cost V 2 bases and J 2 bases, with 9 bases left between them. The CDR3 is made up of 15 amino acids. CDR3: CASSEFRGTNEKLFF. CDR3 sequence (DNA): TGTGCCAGCAGTGAATTTCGGGGCACTAATGAAAAACTGTTTTTT.